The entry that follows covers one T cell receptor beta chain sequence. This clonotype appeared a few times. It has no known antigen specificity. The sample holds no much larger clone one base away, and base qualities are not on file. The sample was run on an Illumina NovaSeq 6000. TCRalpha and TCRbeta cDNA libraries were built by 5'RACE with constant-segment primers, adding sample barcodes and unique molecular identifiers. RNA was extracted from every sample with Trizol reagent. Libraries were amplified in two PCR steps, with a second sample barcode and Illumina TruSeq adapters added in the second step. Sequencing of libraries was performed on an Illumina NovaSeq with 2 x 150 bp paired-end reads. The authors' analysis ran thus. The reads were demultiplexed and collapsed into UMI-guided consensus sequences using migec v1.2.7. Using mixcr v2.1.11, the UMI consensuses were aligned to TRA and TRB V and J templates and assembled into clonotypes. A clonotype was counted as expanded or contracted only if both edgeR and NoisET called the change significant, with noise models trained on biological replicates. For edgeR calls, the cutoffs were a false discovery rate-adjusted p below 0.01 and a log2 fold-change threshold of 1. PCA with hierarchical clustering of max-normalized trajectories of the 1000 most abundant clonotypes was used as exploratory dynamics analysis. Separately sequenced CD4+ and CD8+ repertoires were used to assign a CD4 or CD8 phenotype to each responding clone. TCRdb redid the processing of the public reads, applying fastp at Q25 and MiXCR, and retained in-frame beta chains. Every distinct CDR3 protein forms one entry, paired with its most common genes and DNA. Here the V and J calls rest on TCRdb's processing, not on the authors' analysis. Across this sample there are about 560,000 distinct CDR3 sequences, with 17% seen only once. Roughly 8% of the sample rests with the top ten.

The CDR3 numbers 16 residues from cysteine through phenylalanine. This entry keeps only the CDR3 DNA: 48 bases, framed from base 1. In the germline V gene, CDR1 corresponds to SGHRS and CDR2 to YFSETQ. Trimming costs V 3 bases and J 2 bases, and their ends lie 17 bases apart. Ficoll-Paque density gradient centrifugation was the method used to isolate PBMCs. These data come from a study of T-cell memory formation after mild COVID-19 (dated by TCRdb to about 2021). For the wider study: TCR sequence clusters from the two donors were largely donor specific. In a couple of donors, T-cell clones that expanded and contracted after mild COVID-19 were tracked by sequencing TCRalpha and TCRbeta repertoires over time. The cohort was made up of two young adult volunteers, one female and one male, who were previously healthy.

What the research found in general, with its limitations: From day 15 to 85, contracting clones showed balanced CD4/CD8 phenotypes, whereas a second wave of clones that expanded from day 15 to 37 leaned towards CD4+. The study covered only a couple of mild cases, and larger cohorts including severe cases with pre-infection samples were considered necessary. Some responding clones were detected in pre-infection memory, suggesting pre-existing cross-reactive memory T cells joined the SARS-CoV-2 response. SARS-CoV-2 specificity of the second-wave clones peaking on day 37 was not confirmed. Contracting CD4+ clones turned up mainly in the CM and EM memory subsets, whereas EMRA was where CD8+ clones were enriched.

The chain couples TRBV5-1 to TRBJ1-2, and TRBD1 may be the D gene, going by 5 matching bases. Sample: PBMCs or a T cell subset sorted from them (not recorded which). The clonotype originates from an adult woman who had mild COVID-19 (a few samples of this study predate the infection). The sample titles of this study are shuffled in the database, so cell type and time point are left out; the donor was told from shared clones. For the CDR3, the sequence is CASSSNPGTANYGYTF. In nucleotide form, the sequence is TGCGCCAGCAGCTCAAACCCTGGGACGGCGAACTATGGCTACACCTTC.